One T cell receptor beta chain is described in this entry. Primers: 60 Vbeta forward and 13 Jbeta reverse. TCRdb's table, derived via immunoSEQ multiplex PCR, lists solely in-frame clones and lacks some. The sample has some 200,000 clones; about 80% are singletons. The data were taken from a study of cytomegalovirus exposure and HLA in healthy donors. The clonotype originates from a woman aged 55 to 70 in good health and CMV-seropositive. The sequenced sample consisted of PBMCs.

CDR3 loop: CASSPPIVGPYEQYF. The CDR3 DNA reads as TGTGCCAGCAGCCCTCCCATCGTGGGGCCCTACGAGCAGTACTTC. This chain joins TRBV13 and TRBJ2-7; perhaps TRBD1 as D (5 bases). V lost 5 bases and J 2 bases, leaving 16 bases between the germline ends. The CDR3 consists of 15 residues. Germline loops: CDR1 PRHDT, CDR2 FYEKMQ (reference sequence).